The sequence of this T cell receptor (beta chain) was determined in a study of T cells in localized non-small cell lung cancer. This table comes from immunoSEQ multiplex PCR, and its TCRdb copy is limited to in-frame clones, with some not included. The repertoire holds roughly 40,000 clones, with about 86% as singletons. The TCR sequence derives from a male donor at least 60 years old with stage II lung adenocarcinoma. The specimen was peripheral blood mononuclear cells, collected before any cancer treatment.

This CDR3 reads CASSIRTVSYEQYF. CDR3 DNA: TGTGCCAGCAGTATCCGGACGGTATCCTACGAGCAGTACTTC. The chain joins TRBV28 to TRBJ2-7; D gene ambiguous. V was clipped by 5 bases and J by 1 base, with 12 bases between them. This CDR3 comprises 14 residues. CDR1 is MDHEN and CDR2 is SYDVKM in the germline V gene.